Listed below are T cell receptor beta chains from one sample, sequenced in a study of cytomegalovirus exposure and HLA in healthy donors. Repertoires were generated with immunoSEQ multiplex PCR, while TCRdb's copy carries only in-frame clones and drops some. This table holds about 130,000 clones, about 80% found once. Sample: PBMCs. The receptors originated from a boy between 2 and 10 years old in good health and CMV-seronegative. CDR3s include the opening cysteine and the closing phenylalanine or tryptophan. D genes are given only for firm matches. Not every row has a clone size; where given, it reads once, few, many or a size class.

v_call	j_call	clone_size	d_call	cdr3_aa	cdr3_nt
TRBV5-1	TRBJ2-5	.	.	CASSLLGDQETQYF	TGCGCCAGCAGCTTGCTAGGGGACCAAGAGACCCAGTACTTC
TRBV7-8	TRBJ2-3	.	TRBD2	CASSSFARLAESDTQYF	TGTGCCAGCAGCTCCTTCGCGCGACTAGCAGAGTCAGATACGCAGTATTTT
TRBV4-2	TRBJ1-5	.	.	CASSQVLTGHSNQPQHF	TGTGCCAGCAGCCAAGTATTAACAGGCCATAGCAATCAGCCCCAGCATTTT
TRBV4-1	TRBJ1-4	.	.	CASSQDIGESNEKLFF	TGCGCCAGCAGCCAAGATATCGGGGAATCAAATGAAAAACTGTTTTTT
TRBV6-1	TRBJ1-3	once	.	CASMGGTFGNTIYF	TGTGCCAGCATGGGAGGGACCTTTGGAAACACCATATATTTT
TRBV6-1	TRBJ1-4	.	.	CASSVRDTQQELFF	TGTGCCAGCAGTGTCCGGGACACACAACAGGAACTGTTTTTT
TRBV4-1	TRBJ2-5	.	TRBD2	CASGPRLAGVETQYF	TGCGCCAGCGGGCCCAGGCTAGCGGGAGTAGAGACCCAGTACTTC
TRBV5-1	TRBJ2-1	.	TRBD1	CASSLNRDRVSDEQFF	TGCGCCAGCAGCTTAAACCGGGACAGGGTATCGGATGAGCAGTTCTTC
TRBV4-2	TRBJ2-6	.	TRBD1	CASSQTGQGGTGANVLTF	TGTGCCAGCAGCCAAACGGGACAGGGAGGTACTGGGGCCAACGTCCTGACTTTC
TRBV2	TRBJ2-5	.	TRBD2	CASSEVAGGHETQYF	TGTGCCAGCAGTGAGGTTGCGGGGGGGCACGAGACCCAGTACTTC
TRBV6-4	TRBJ2-3	.	TRBD2	CASSDSTSGGHTQYF	TGTGCCAGCAGTGACTCGACTAGCGGGGGACATACGCAGTATTTT
TRBV6-5	TRBJ1-5	.	.	CASSSGGEPHQPQHF	TGTGCCAGCAGCTCGGGGGGGGAACCACATCAGCCCCAGCATTTT
TRBV7-9	TRBJ2-1	.	TRBD2	CASSPQGTSGGSSYNEQFF	TGTGCCAGCAGCCCACAAGGGACTAGCGGGGGGAGCTCCTACAATGAGCAGTTCTTC
TRBV19	TRBJ1-5	.	TRBD1	CASSTRDSPNQPQHF	TGTGCCAGTAGCACTCGGGACAGCCCCAATCAGCCCCAGCATTTT
TRBV6-5	TRBJ2-1	.	.	CASGAGEHEQFF	TGTGCCAGCGGAGCCGGGGAACATGAGCAGTTCTTC
TRBV19	TRBJ2-5	once	TRBD1	CASSIGPGQSQETQYF	TGTGCCAGTAGTATAGGGCCGGGACAGTCCCAAGAGACCCAGTACTTC
TRBV2	TRBJ1-1	few	.	CASSDPGLNTEAFF	TGTGCCAGCAGTGACCCAGGGTTGAACACTGAAGCTTTCTTT
TRBV7-9	TRBJ1-5	.	.	CASALLPGQPQHF	TGTGCCAGCGCCCTTCTCCCGGGGCAGCCCCAGCATTTT
TRBV7-3	TRBJ2-2	.	TRBD1	CASSPRGQGVAGELFF	TGTGCCAGCAGCCCCAGGGGGCAGGGGGTAGCCGGGGAGCTGTTTTTT
TRBV5-1	TRBJ1-3	.	.	CASSSGRGNSGNTIYF	TGCGCCAGCAGCTCGGGGCGGGGAAACTCTGGAAACACCATATATTTT
TRBV5-1	TRBJ1-4	.	TRBD1	CASSLGFDRGREKLFF	TGCGCCAGCAGCTTGGGATTCGACAGGGGGCGGGAGAAACTGTTTTTT
TRBV6-6	TRBJ1-3	.	.	CASIMSSGNTIYF	TGTGCCAGCATTATGAGCTCTGGAAACACCATATATTTT
TRBV11-2	TRBJ1-5	.	.	CASSFRQGQPQHF	TGTGCCAGCAGCTTCCGGCAGGGGCAGCCCCAGCATTTT
TRBV2	TRBJ1-2	few	.	CASLRVGSGYTF	TGTGCCAGCCTCAGGGTGGGTAGTGGCTACACCTTC
TRBV14	TRBJ1-2	.	.	CASSLAPTGPLYGYTF	TGTGCCAGCAGCCTTGCACCAACAGGGCCCCTCTATGGCTACACCTTC
TRBV6-1	TRBJ1-1	few	TRBD1	CASSEGQEGADGAFF	TGTGCCAGCAGTGAGGGACAGGAGGGGGCTGACGGAGCTTTCTTT
TRBV19	TRBJ1-2	.	TRBD1	CASSIRPGQGALGNNYGYTF	TGTGCCAGTAGTATACGGCCGGGACAGGGGGCGCTTGGAAATAACTATGGCTACACCTTC